Below are 26 T cell receptor beta chains sequenced from a single sample in a study of control samples from healthy donors and cancer patients. Profiled with immunoSEQ multiplex PCR; TCRdb holds only in-frame clones, not every one. The repertoire has some 100,000 clones, about nine tenths of them found once; the top ten carry under 4%. The source material was blood. All receptors come from a human donor in good health. The donor label of this sample is uncertain.

V and J are TRBV2 and TRBJ1-5; D unclear. The germline V gene has CDR1 SNHLY and CDR2 FYNNEI. The CDR3 has 16 amino acids. V was pared by 4 bases and J by 0 bases, with 13 bases between. Here the CDR3 DNA reads TGTGCCAGCAGTGCTACCAGAGAGTATAGCAATCAGCCCCAGCATTTT. Amino acid sequence: CASSATREYSNQPQHF.

This clone was found once. V is TRBV24-1 and J is TRBJ2-5; D perhaps matches TRBD1 (6 bases). The CDR3 length is 18 residues. V shed 4 bases and J shed 5 bases, with 25 bases lying between them. Looked up from germline, CDR1 is KGHDR and CDR2 is SFDVKD. DNA of the CDR3: TGTGCCACCAGTGACCCGAGCGGACAGCCCTCCACGGGGGAGACCCAGTACTTC. Translating it yields CATSDPSGQPSTGETQYF.

This sequence joins TRBV6-2 or TRBV6-3 and TRBJ1-1; D gene uncertain. Trimming removed 5 bases from V and 4 bases from J, with 17 bases in between. The CDR3 is 15 residues long. In germline, CDR1 is MNHEY, CDR2 SVGEGT. The CDR3 sequence is CASSKGRMESTEAFF. The CDR3 coding sequence is TGTGCCAGCAGTAAAGGGCGTATGGAGAGCACTGAAGCTTTCTTT.

The rearrangement joins TRBV19 to TRBJ1-5; 8 bases map to TRBD1. J was trimmed by 6 bases and V by 3 bases; bases with no gene match: 4. CDR3 length: 14 amino acids. Germline CDR1 reads LNHDA; CDR2 reads SQIVND (reference sequence). The CDR3 nucleotides read TGTGCCAGTAGTATGGACAGGGATCCTCAGCCCCAGCATTTT. It translates to CASSMDRDPQPQHF.

The chain links TRBV5-8 to TRBJ1-1; maybe TRBD1 (6 bases). CDR3 length equals 16 residues. Germline V CDR1 and CDR2: SGHTS, YDEGEE. Trimming pared 6 bases from V and 6 bases from J, leaving 24 bases between. The CDR3 region has the DNA TGTGCCAGCAACTCGATGGGGGCCTTCTTGGACGCTGAAGCTTTCTTT. This translates into CASNSMGAFLDAEAFF.

This rearrangement joins TRBV10-3 to TRBJ1-2; 9 positions match TRBD1. J lost 7 bases, V lost 4 bases, and 10 bases had no gene match. In germline, CDR1 is ENHRY, CDR2 SYGVKD. The CDR3 runs 15 residues. CDR3 in DNA: TGTGCCATCAGTGCGTTACAGGGGGCAGGGACTGGCTACACCTTC. Encoded protein: CAISALQGAGTGYTF.

The chain has TRBV6-6 and TRBJ2-3; no reliable D call. From germline, CDR1 is MNHNY and CDR2 SVGAGI (reference sequence). The CDR3 spans 11 residues. The germline V and J ends were trimmed by 2 bases and 5 bases, with 2 bases remaining between them. CDR3 in amino acids: CASSYGDTQYF. The CDR3 DNA follows: TGTGCCAGCAGTTACGGAGATACGCAGTATTTT.

The V call is TRBV5-4, the J call TRBJ1-2; unclear D gene. Trimming took off 2 bases at V and 3 bases at J, with 14 bases between the two ends. This CDR3 comprises 15 residues. Per germline, CDR1 SGHNT and CDR2 YYREEE (reference sequence). In DNA form, the CDR3 reads TGTGCCAGCAGCTTCGGTATGGTGACACACTATGGCTACACCTTC. This gives the protein CASSFGMVTHYGYTF. Complete variable domain (other parts from reference TRBV5-4 and TRBJ1-2): ETGVTQSPTHLIKTRGQQVTLRCSSQSGHNTVSWYQQALGQGPQFIFQYYREEENGRGNFPPRFSGLQFPNYSSELNVNALELDDSALYLCASSFGMVTHYGYTFGSGTRLTVV.

This clone has more than one count but fewer than ten. The chain uses TRBV19 and TRBJ1-3; D remains unclear. The V gene's germline CDR1 is LNHDA and CDR2 SQIVND (reference sequence). The germline V and J ends were trimmed by 3 bases and 0 bases, with 9 bases remaining between them. The CDR3 runs to 15 residues. The CDR3 nucleotides are TGTGCCAGTAGTATCGGAGTCTTCTCTGGAAACACCATATATTTT. Its protein is CASSIGVFSGNTIYF.

The chain is built from TRBV19 and TRBJ1-5, with 7 nucleotides matching TRBD1. Germline assignment: CDR1 LNHDA and CDR2 SQIVND (reference sequence). The CDR3 consists of 15 residues. V lost 5 bases, J lost 6 bases, and 10 bases stayed unmatched. This chain's CDR3 is CASSPGQARGQPQHF. For the CDR3, the DNA is TGTGCCAGTAGTCCTGGACAGGCTAGGGGTCAGCCCCAGCATTTT.

The rearrangement links TRBV18 to TRBJ1-2; D not certain. Trimming took 8 bases from V and 3 from J, leaving 13 bases between them. Germline V CDR1 and CDR2: KGHSH, LQKENI. The CDR3 consists of 13 residues. The CDR3 region is CASRRADHYGYTF. Written as DNA, the CDR3 is TGTGCCAGCCGTCGCGCGGACCACTATGGCTACACCTTC.

The chain is built from TRBV25-1 and TRBJ1-2; D remains ambiguous. V lost 9 bases and J 4 bases, leaving 18 bases between the germline ends. From germline, CDR1 is MGHDK and CDR2 SYGVNS. The CDR3 covers 14 residues. CDR3 sequence (DNA): TGTGCCAGGACCTGGGCAGGATGCACCTATGGCTACACCTTC. Its translation: CARTWAGCTYGYTF.

The chain links TRBV27 to TRBJ1-1; the D gene is possibly TRBD1 (6 bases). Per germline, CDR1 MNHEY and CDR2 SMNVEV (reference sequence). V was trimmed by 7 bases and J by 4 bases, leaving 13 bases between them. The CDR3 is 13 amino acids. The CDR3 spells CASIHRDFTEAFF. The DNA of the CDR3 is TGTGCCAGCATTCACAGGGATTTCACTGAAGCTTTCTTT.

The chain employs TRBV11-2 and TRBJ2-2; D is possibly TRBD1 (6 bases). Germline-derived CDR1 and CDR2 are SGHAT and FQNNGV. This CDR3 region has 11 residues. Trimming pared 9 bases from V and 7 bases from J, leaving 9 bases between. The CDR3 is CASSGVGELFF. CDR3 sequence (DNA): TGTGCCAGTTCAGGGGTCGGGGAGCTGTTTTTT.

The count of this clone is one. This chain links TRBV6-1 with TRBJ2-3; tentative D call: TRBD1 (6 bases). Germline values: CDR1 MNHNS, CDR2 SASEGT. The CDR3 is made up of 16 amino acids. V was clipped by 2 bases and J by 2 bases, with 14 bases between them. The CDR3 sequence: CASSEFSRGATDTQYF. The CDR3 DNA follows: TGTGCCAGCAGTGAATTCTCCAGGGGCGCCACAGATACGCAGTATTTT.

The chain uses TRBV3-1 (or the pseudogene TRBV3-2) and TRBJ2-7; D ambiguous. Trimming took 1 base from V and 7 from J, leaving 11 bases between them. This CDR3 spans 13 amino acids. The germline CDR1 and CDR2 sequences are LGHDT and YNNKEL (reference sequence). CDR3 DNA: TGTGCCAGCAGCCAAGGCTACCTCAGTGAGCAGTACTTC. This encodes CASSQGYLSEQYF.

V and J are TRBV30 and TRBJ1-2; 8 nucleotides match TRBD1. This CDR3 is built from 14 residues. Unmatched junction bases numbered 10, after V lost 5 bases and J lost 5 bases. CDR1 GTSNPN and CDR2 SVGIG come from the germline V gene (reference sequence). CDR3 sequence: CAWAEDREFYGYTF. The CDR3 DNA follows: TGTGCCTGGGCAGAGGACAGGGAGTTTTATGGCTACACCTTC.

The chain links TRBV18 to TRBJ1-3, with a weak D call TRBD1 (6 bases). In germline, CDR1 is KGHSH, CDR2 LQKENI. Between the trimmed V and J ends, which lost 5 bases and 0 bases, there was a span of 14 bases. CDR3 size: 16 residues. The CDR3 nucleotides are TGTGCCAGCTCAAAGAACGACAGGAGCTCTGGAAACACCATATATTTT. It specifies CASSKNDRSSGNTIYF.

This clone appeared once. The chain couples TRBV10-3 to TRBJ2-1; TRBD2 might be the D (5 bases). The CDR3 covers 17 residues. Between the trimmed V and J ends, which lost 0 bases and 10 bases, there was a span of 22 bases. From germline, CDR1 is ENHRY and CDR2 SYGVKD. CDR3: CAISESNQPPLEGEQFF. CDR3 DNA sequence: TGTGCCATCAGTGAGTCGAACCAACCTCCCTTAGAGGGAGAGCAGTTCTTC.

The V call is TRBV11-3, the J call TRBJ1-2; 7 nucleotides align to TRBD1. Germline loops: CDR1 SGHNT, CDR2 YENEEA. The V and J ends lost 7 bases and 3 bases, in that order; junction bases with no gene match: 14. This CDR3 contains 16 residues. The chain's CDR3 is CASTYPLGQVDYGYTF. For the CDR3, the DNA is TGTGCCAGCACCTACCCCCTTGGACAGGTGGACTATGGCTACACCTTC. Full variable domain (missing parts from reference TRBV11-3 and TRBJ1-2): EAGVVQSPRYKIIEKKQPVAFWCNPISGHNTLYWYLQNLGQGPELLIRYENEEAVDDSQLPKDRFSAERLKGVDSTLKIQPAELGDSAVYLCASTYPLGQVDYGYTFGSGTRLTVV.

V and J are TRBV15 and TRBJ1-3; no clear D gene. CDR3 length: 13 amino acids. Trimming took off 1 base at V and 7 bases at J, with 8 bases between the two ends. The V gene's germline CDR1 is LNHNV and CDR2 YYDKDF (reference sequence). This CDR3 reads CATSRVERNTIYF. The CDR3 DNA reads as TGTGCCACCAGCAGAGTCGAGAGGAACACCATATATTTT.

The chain recombines TRBV5-1 with TRBJ2-5, with D perhaps TRBD2 (6 bases). The germline V and J ends were trimmed by 2 bases and 2 bases, with 13 bases remaining between them. Per the germline V gene, CDR1 is SGHRS and CDR2 is YFSETQ. The CDR3 spans 15 residues. Written as DNA, the CDR3 is TGCGCCAGCAGCTTCAATTCCGGGACTCAAGAGACCCAGTACTTC. Translating gives CASSFNSGTQETQYF. Complete variable domain (other parts from reference TRBV5-1 and TRBJ2-5): KAGVTQTPRYLIKTRGQQVTLSCSPISGHRSVSWYQQTPGQGLQFLFEYFSETQRNKGNFPGRFSGRQFSNSRSEMNVSTLELGDSALYLCASSFNSGTQETQYFGPGTRLLVL.

This clone occurred a few times. The rearrangement links TRBV6-6 to TRBJ1-2; TRBD1 matches 8 bases. Germline CDR1 and CDR2: MNHNY and SVGAGI (reference sequence). With 6 bases clipped from V and 8 bases from J, the junction kept 14 bases outside the gene matches. This CDR3 region has 15 residues. The chain's CDR3 is CASSLSSTGVEGYTF. The CDR3 coding sequence is TGTGCCAGCAGCCTCAGTTCGACAGGGGTTGAGGGCTACACCTTC.

This rearrangement joins TRBV2 to TRBJ1-5, with unresolved D. The CDR3 contains 12 residues. With 5 bases removed from V and 6 bases from J, the gap between germline ends came to 8 bases. The germline gives CDR1 SNHLY, CDR2 FYNNEI. The CDR3 DNA follows: TGTGCCAGCAGTCAGGACGGTCAGCCCCAGCATTTT. Amino acids: CASSQDGQPQHF.

The chain's CDR3 is CASGLVHPLTGSPNYGYTF. The CDR3 DNA follows: TGTGCTAGTGGTTTGGTACACCCGCTGACCGGGTCTCCTAACTATGGCTACACCTTC. V usage is TRBV12-5 and J usage is TRBJ1-2; D is undetermined. Germline loops: CDR1 LGHNT, CDR2 FRNRAP. This CDR3 is built from 19 residues. The V and J ends lost 0 bases and 0 bases respectively, with 20 bases between them.

The CDR3 reads CASSSGLVIWETQYF. DNA of the CDR3: TGTGCCAGCAGCTCCGGACTAGTGATATGGGAGACCCAGTACTTC. The chain couples TRBV7-6 to TRBJ2-5, with 7 positions matching TRBD2. CDR1 SGHVS and CDR2 FNYEAQ come from the germline V gene. J lost 5 bases, V lost 4 bases, and 10 bases had no gene match. The CDR3 sequence is 15 residues long.